Here is one T cell receptor (beta chain) with its context. The V gene end was trimmed by 0 bases and the J gene end by 3 bases; junction bases not matched to a gene: 2. From germline, CDR1 is SGDLS and CDR2 YYNGEE. The CDR3 consists of 17 residues. TCRdb keeps only in-frame clones here, not all; method: immunoSEQ multiplex PCR. The table includes 700,000 or so clones, approximately 85% detected once. The sample is drawn from a study of shared T cell receptors in the human thymus. These data were also filed under a second study, of human thymus T cells. That investigation notes: Donor material was obtained from healthy Finnish infants undergoing corrective surgery for congenital heart defects. The authors found apparently biased V and J gene usage in thymic and blood repertoires. Thymic TCR repertoires of unrelated people reportedly overlapped highly.

This TCR derives from a girl under three years old with a congenital heart defect. The specimen was thymocytes. V usage is TRBV9 and J usage is TRBJ2-3; 15 bases align to TRBD2. The CDR3 protein is CASSVEGLAGGTDTQYF. The CDR3 coding sequence is TGTGCCAGCAGCGTAGAAGGACTAGCGGGGGGGACAGATACGCAGTATTTT.